The 20 T cell receptor beta chains below were found in one sample sequenced in a study of post-analysis software for immune sequencing data. Unique molecular identifiers tagged the TCR beta cDNA libraries. MiXCR was run by TCRdb on the PCR reads, yielding one entry per CDR3 protein. The table includes about 820,000 distinct CDR3 sequences, about 50% detected once. Findings of the study overall: Among 5 or 6 TRBV segments more frequent in patients than controls were TRBV5-6, TRBV5-1 and TRBV20-1.

Their antigens are not known. Sequenced input: blood. The source is a girl under 18 with multiple sclerosis.

This clonotype has only a few counts. The J gene is TRBJ2-3, the V gene TRBV20-1, with TRBD1 identical over 9 bases. Losses at the gene ends were 6 bases for V and 2 bases for J; bases not matched to a gene: 3. CDR3 size: 13 residues. CDR1 is DFQATT, CDR2 SNEGSKA, per germline (reference sequence). CDR3 sequence: CSARTGVTDTQYF. The CDR3 DNA follows: TGCAGTGCCCGGACAGGGGTCACAGATACGCAGTATTTT.

Only one count was recorded for this clonotype. The rearrangement links TRBV4-2 to TRBJ2-4, with 10 bases that match TRBD2. TRBJ2-7 explains the end of the DNA better; the J call may be wrong. The V gene's germline CDR1 is LGHNA and CDR2 YNFKEQ. The CDR3 is 16 amino acids. The CDR3: CASSQDPNSGRYEQYF. DNA for the CDR3: TGTGCCAGCAGCCAAGACCCTAATAGCGGGAGGTACGAGCAGTACTTC.

The CDR3 region is CASSPFGGKGYTF. Written as DNA, the CDR3 is TGTGCCAGCAGTCCATTTGGGGGGAAGGGTTACACCTTC. This chain uses TRBV12-3 or TRBV12-4 with TRBJ1-2; possible D gene TRBD1, 5 bases. Between the trimmed V and J ends, which lost 5 bases and 11 bases, there was a span of 18 bases. CDR3 length: 13 amino acids.

This chain connects TRBV12-3 or TRBV12-4 to TRBJ2-5; D is possibly TRBD1 (6 bases). The V gene lost 7 bases and the J gene lost 4 bases, with 16 bases spanning the gap. The CDR3 has 14 amino acids. The CDR3 here is CASNPGHISETQYF. In nucleotides, the CDR3 is TGTGCCAGCAATCCGGGACACATATCAGAGACCCAGTACTTC.

This sequence joins TRBV14 and TRBJ2-7; a possible D gene is TRBD1 (5 bases). The CDR3 contains 13 residues. Germline-derived CDR1 and CDR2 are SGHDN and FVKESK. The V end was cut by 2 bases, the J end by 5 bases, with 10 bases between. Here the CDR3 reads CASSQRDSDEQYF. The CDR3 DNA reads as TGTGCCAGCAGCCAACGAGACAGCGACGAGCAGTACTTC.

This chain uses TRBV20-1 with TRBJ2-7, with D possibly TRBD2 on 5 matching bases. The DNA end favors TRBJ2-5, so the J call may be wrong. Germline assignment: CDR1 DFQATT and CDR2 SNEGSKA (reference sequence). This CDR3 is 13 amino acids long. The CDR3 is CSARDRGLETQYF. CDR3 bases: TGCAGTGCTAGAGATCGGGGTTTAGAGACCCAGTACTTC.

The gene calls are TRBV3-1 and TRBJ2-4; the D is unclear. Germline V gene sequence: CDR1 LGHDT, CDR2 YNNKEL (reference sequence). V was clipped by 0 bases and J by 0 bases, with 6 bases between them. CDR3 length: 15 amino acids. CDR3 DNA sequence: TGTGCCAGCAGCCAAGACCGAATAGCCAAAAACATTCAGTACTTC. Its protein product is CASSQDRIAKNIQYF. The full variable domain, in which reference TRBV3-1 and TRBJ2-4 provide the parts outside the CDR3, is DTAVSQTPKYLVTQMGNDKSIKCEQNLGHDTMYWYKQDSKKFLKIMFSYNNKELIINETVPNRFSPKSPDKAHLNLHINSLELGDSAVYFCASSQDRIAKNIQYFGAGTRLSVL.

The chain links TRBV5-1 to TRBJ1-6; D ambiguous. CDR1 is SGHRS, CDR2 YFSETQ, per germline. The CDR3 spans 13 residues. Deletions cut 4 bases from V and 14 bases from J, with 16 bases between. The CDR3: CASSGEFGLTLHF. CDR3 coding DNA: TGCGCCAGCAGCGGAGAATTTGGCCTCACCCTCCACTTT.

This chain connects TRBV6-5 to TRBJ2-1; 8 bases are shared with TRBD2. Trimming took 6 bases from V and 2 from J; bases not matched to a gene: 6. Germline V gene lookup returns CDR1 MNHEY and CDR2 SVGAGI. The CDR3 has 15 residues. CDR3 loop: CASSTGTRAYNEQFF. In DNA form, the CDR3 reads TGTGCCAGCAGCACCGGGACTAGGGCCTACAATGAGCAGTTCTTC.

This chain joins TRBV20-1 and TRBJ2-6, with 8 bases that match TRBD1. Germline values: CDR1 DFQATT, CDR2 SNEGSKA (reference sequence). The V segment lost 5 bases and the J segment 0 bases; nucleotides outside the gene matches: 6. This CDR3 has 16 amino acids. In DNA, the CDR3 is TGCAGTGCTCTGGACAGGGAAATCTCTGGGGCCAACGTCCTGACTTTC. Protein sequence: CSALDREISGANVLTF.

This clonotype was detected only a few times. The rearrangement links TRBV20-1 to TRBJ2-7; 7 bases map to TRBD1. This CDR3 has 13 amino acids. V dropped 1 base and J dropped 3; count of bases not matched to a gene: 3. Germline V gene lookup returns CDR1 DFQATT and CDR2 SNEGSKA (reference sequence). CDR3 bases: TGCAGTGCTAGAGGTCCAGGGGGCTACGAGCAGTACTTC. It encodes CSARGPGGYEQYF.

This chain joins TRBV7-8 and TRBJ2-7; no definite D call. Trimming removed 8 bases at V and 2 bases at J, with 13 bases between. Per germline, CDR1 SGHVS and CDR2 FQNEAQ. The CDR3 has 13 residues. Written as DNA, the CDR3 is TGTGCCAGCTGTAGGACGCGACCCTACGAGCAGTACTTC. As protein: CASCRTRPYEQYF.

The rearrangement joins TRBV12-3 or TRBV12-4 to TRBJ1-2, with a tentative D call TRBD1 (6 bases). The CDR3 is 13 amino acids. Trimming left V 6 bases short and J 8 bases short, with 16 bases between. The CDR3 coding sequence is TGTGCCAGCAGCTCAACAGGGACGGGAGGCTACACCTTC. Amino acids: CASSSTGTGGYTF.

This clonotype came up a few times. The J gene is TRBJ2-1, the V gene TRBV2, with 11 nucleotides matching TRBD1. Germline lookup yields CDR1 SNHLY and CDR2 FYNNEI. J was trimmed by 7 bases and V by 6 bases; bases with no gene match: 2. This CDR3 contains 13 residues. CDR3 sequence reads: CASRDRGRNEQFF. The CDR3 bases are TGTGCCAGCAGGGACAGGGGGCGGAATGAGCAGTTCTTC.

The chain has TRBV4-2 and TRBJ2-4, with no clear D. The J call may be in error: the DNA end matches TRBJ2-5 better. This CDR3 spans 13 amino acids. Germline V gives CDR1 LGHNA, CDR2 YNFKEQ. CDR3 region: CASSQATKETQYF. The CDR3 nucleotides read TGTGCCAGCAGCCAAGCGACAAAAGAGACCCAGTACTTC.

This chain uses TRBV29-1 with TRBJ2-4, with D possibly matching TRBD2 (5 bases). The J call is doubtful: the DNA matches TRBJ2-7 better. The CDR3 consists of 13 residues. Germline CDR1 SQVTM, CDR2 ANQGSEA. The CDR3 here is CSVVETRGPEQYF. In DNA form, the CDR3 reads TGCAGCGTTGTTGAGACCCGAGGGCCCGAGCAGTACTTC.

The CDR3 sequence is CASSGLAGFKETQYF. CDR3 nucleotide sequence: TGTGCCAGCAGTGGACTAGCGGGTTTTAAGGAGACCCAGTACTTC. The V gene is TRBV12-3 or TRBV12-4, the J gene TRBJ2-5; 11 nucleotides line up with TRBD2. This CDR3 comprises 15 residues. V lost 5 bases, J lost 5 bases, and 7 bases stayed unmatched.

With regard to this clonotype: A read error may account for a junction end that differs from germline. This chain connects TRBV6-5 to TRBJ2-6; tentative D call: TRBD1 (6 bases). The CDR3 runs 18 residues. Germline assignment: CDR1 MNHEY and CDR2 SVGAGI. The CDR3 DNA is TGTGCCAGCAGTTCCACAGGGTCGGTTCGCTCTGAGGCCAACGTCCTGACTTTC. It translates to CASSSTGSVRSEANVLTF.

This chain links TRBV20-1 with TRBJ2-3, with TRBD2 matching over 8 bases. With V trimmed by 2 bases and J by 1 base, 8 bases remained unmatched. Germline assignment: CDR1 DFQATT and CDR2 SNEGSKA (reference sequence). There are 16 residues in the CDR3. CDR3 DNA sequence: TGCAGTGCTAGAAGGCTGGCGGGAGGTCGCACAGATACGCAGTATTTT. This sequence encodes CSARRLAGGRTDTQYF.

V and J are TRBV7-2 and TRBJ2-5; D gene ambiguous. The DNA end favors TRBJ2-7, so the J call may be wrong. The germline V gene encodes CDR1 SGHTA and CDR2 FQGNSA. The CDR3 is 15 amino acids. This chain's CDR3 is CASSLQSSFGYEQYF. The CDR3 bases are TGTGCCAGCAGCTTGCAGTCCTCCTTCGGCTACGAGCAGTACTTC.